This T cell receptor beta chain is from a study of blood T cell repertoires in COVID-19. Overall study: Researchers got acute and convalescent COVID-19 samples from the United States, Italy and Spain. Sources were T cells, B-cell-depleted T cells, or PBMCs; the material itself was cDNA or gDNA.

Per the authors' pipeline: Estimates of nucleated cell counts were drawn from the amplification of reference gene primers. Sequenced by immunoSEQ multiplex PCR; TCRdb stores in-frame clones only, minus some. V and J calls and clone size are copied from that table; D and trimming were computed from the DNA. The sample has about 110,000 clones; around 80% are singletons. The CDR3 is 13 amino acids. The V gene's germline CDR1 is MNHEY and CDR2 SVGAGI. The V end was cut by 6 bases, the J end by 1 base, with 9 bases between. This clone appeared a single time. A Seattle source enrolled patients during active infection and followed them longitudinally.

The source material was peripheral blood. The sequence was obtained from a man aged 80 or over with COVID-19, enrolled during active disease. This chain links TRBV6-5 with TRBJ1-1; no reliable D call. The CDR3 coding sequence is TGTGCCAGCAGCCCCGTCTGGAACACTGAAGCTTTCTTT. It yields the protein CASSPVWNTEAFF.